The entry below describes one T cell receptor beta chain. What antigen it recognizes has not been identified. No much larger clone is present one base from it, and per-base qualities are unavailable. The data belong to a study of T cells in tuberculosis (dated by TCRdb to between 2018 and 2020). Some background on the complete study: The study combined CD1B tetramers and high-throughput TCR immunosequencing to characterize T cells specific for the mycobacterial lipid antigen glucose monomycolate (GMM). IGRA-negative adolescents, IGRA-positive adolescents with latent tuberculosis and adults with active tuberculosis, ten per group, were compared in a South African clinical cohort. PBMC from active tuberculosis patients were archived either before standard anti-tuberculosis treatment began or within 7 days of its start.

Per the publication, the time point label means: new active TB diagnosis, blood taken before or within 7 days of starting treatment. Patients with active tuberculosis were defined as newly diagnosed, HIV-seronegative South African adults aged 18 years or older. Confirmation of active tuberculosis was based on positive sputum smear microscopy and/or a positive M. tuberculosis culture. Unsorted cryopreserved PBMC were immunosequenced, covering on average approximately 100,000 T cells per clinical donor. The junction shows trimming of 4 bases on V and 8 bases on J, and the gene matches do not reach 5 bases of it. Including cysteine and phenylalanine, the CDR3 has 13 amino acids. CDR3 DNA only is kept here, 39 bases in frame from base 1. Sequences SGDLS (CDR1) and YYNGEE (CDR2) are obtained from the germline V gene. What the authors observed across the whole study: With the diverse GMM-specific repertoire as input, a classifier achieved 85% to 90% accuracy (AUROC around 0.88), whereas GEM motif frequencies as input gave more than 55% accuracy. Compared with IGRA-negative controls, TCR-alpha repertoires from active tuberculosis had smaller mean NN-distances to GMM-specific TCRs, which suggests clonal expansion of these TCRs. Clinical samples were selected based on which cryopreserved specimens were available, and the active tuberculosis cases were adults whereas the controls were adolescents. The smaller NN-distances were partly driven by shorter CDR3-alpha lengths in active tuberculosis patients, and the difference for TCR-beta did not reach statistical significance.

TCR libraries were generated with the immunoSEQ multiplex PCR assay, using TCR-beta and/or TCR-alpha/delta assays for each sample. The Illumina high-throughput platform was used to sequence the amplified TCR libraries. The study's own analysis went as follows. Clustering and dimensionality reduction were performed using pairwise TCRdist distances among GMM-specific receptors from ex vivo sorted or in vitro expanded T cells. Each clinical repertoire received a mean NN-distance score, defined as the average TCRdist to the nearest 10% of tetramer-positive reference sequences. GEM TCR motif frequency was computed as the fraction of unique TCRs matching known GEM sequences by V/J usage and CDR3 length. Active tuberculosis was classified by linear discriminant analysis with leave-one-out cross-validation, implemented in scikit-learn. TCRdb holds this immuneACCESS table with in-frame rearrangements only. Some clones are missing; in checked studies, unresolved V genes explain under half, and the rest has no known cause. Clone size and the V and J calls come from that table; the DNA yielded D and trimming. Present in this sample are about 30,000 clones, about 91% of which were seen just once. The top ten clones comprise around 7% of the sample.

This TCR was sampled from an adult with tuberculosis. The rearrangement joined TRBV9 to TRBJ1-4; the junction holds 7 bases that match TRBD1. The specimen was PBMCs, collected at tuberculosis diagnosis. The CDR3 region reads CASSPGTVEKLFF. The DNA sequence follows: TGTGCCAGCAGCCCGGGGACAGTGGAAAAACTGTTTTTT.